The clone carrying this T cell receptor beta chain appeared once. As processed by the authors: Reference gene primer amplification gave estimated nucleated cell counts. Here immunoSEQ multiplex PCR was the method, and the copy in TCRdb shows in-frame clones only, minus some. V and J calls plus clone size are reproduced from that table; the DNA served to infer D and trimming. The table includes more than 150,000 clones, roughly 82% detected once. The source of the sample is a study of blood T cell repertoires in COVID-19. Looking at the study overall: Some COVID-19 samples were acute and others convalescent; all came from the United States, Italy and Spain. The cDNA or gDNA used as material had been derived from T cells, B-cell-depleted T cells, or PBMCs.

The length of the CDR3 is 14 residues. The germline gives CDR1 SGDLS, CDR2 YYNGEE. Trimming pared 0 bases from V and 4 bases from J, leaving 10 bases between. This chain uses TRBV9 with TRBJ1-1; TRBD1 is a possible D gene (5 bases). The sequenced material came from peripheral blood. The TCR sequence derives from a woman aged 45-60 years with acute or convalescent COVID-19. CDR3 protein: CASSVGGGATEAFF. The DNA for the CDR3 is TGTGCCAGCAGCGTAGGCGGCGGGGCCACTGAAGCTTTCTTT.